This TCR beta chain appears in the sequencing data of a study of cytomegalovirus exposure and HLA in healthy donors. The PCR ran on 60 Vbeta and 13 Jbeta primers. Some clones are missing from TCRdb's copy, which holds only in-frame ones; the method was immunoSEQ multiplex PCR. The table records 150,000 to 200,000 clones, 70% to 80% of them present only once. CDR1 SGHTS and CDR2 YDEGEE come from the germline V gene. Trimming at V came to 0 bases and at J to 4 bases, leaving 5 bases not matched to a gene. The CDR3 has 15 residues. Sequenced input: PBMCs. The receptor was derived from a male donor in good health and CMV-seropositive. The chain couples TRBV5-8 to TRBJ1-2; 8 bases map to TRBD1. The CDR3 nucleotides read TGTGCCAGCAGCTTGGCCGGGACAGGAGGCTATGGCTACACCTTC. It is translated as CASSLAGTGGYGYTF. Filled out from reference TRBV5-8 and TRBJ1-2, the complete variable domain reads EAGVTQSPTHLIKTRGQQATLRCSPISGHTSVYWYQQALGLGLQFLLWYDEGEERNRGNFPPRFSGRQFPNYSSELNVNALELEDSALYLCASSLAGTGGYGYTFGSGTRLTVV.